This T cell receptor (beta chain) came from a study of cytomegalovirus exposure and HLA in healthy donors. As for this clone: Antigen: not known.

Study-wide points: Listed as cytomegalovirus-associated were roughly 180 TCR beta chains. Information on immune exposure was restricted to one variable (CMV serostatus).

The CDR3 runs 13 residues. Germline V gene sequence: CDR1 SGHVS, CDR2 FNYEAQ. V was cut by 1 base and J by 4 bases, with 8 bases left in between. The PCR employed 60 Vbeta primers together with 13 Jbeta primers. This table comes from immunoSEQ multiplex PCR, and its TCRdb copy is limited to in-frame clones, with some not included. The sample has just over 150,000 clones, 86% seen once. The chain couples TRBV7-6 to TRBJ2-7, with D possibly matching TRBD1 (5 bases). The sequencing input was PBMCs. The TCR sequence derives from a woman under 30 in good health and CMV-seronegative. The CDR3 sequence is CASSLGAGYEQYF. The CDR3 DNA sequence: TGTGCCAGCAGCTTAGGCGCAGGGTACGAGCAGTACTTC.